This TCR beta chain is drawn from a study of blood T cell repertoires in COVID-19. Across the whole study: The origin of the acute and convalescent COVID-19 samples was the United States, Italy and Spain. PBMCs, B-cell-depleted T cells, or T cells provided the cDNA or gDNA that made up the material.

TCRdb's copy holds only in-frame clones and misses some; the assay was immunoSEQ multiplex PCR. The sample has about 350,000 clones, around 86% seen once. Enrolment of Seattle patients took place during active infection, and they were followed longitudinally. CDR1 and CDR2 from the germline V gene are LNHDA and SQIVND (reference sequence). The CDR3 consists of 16 residues. V trimming: 5 bases; J trimming: 2 bases; junction bases outside the gene matches: 6. The count of this clone is one. The receptor was isolated from a woman between 50 and 59 years old with COVID-19, enrolled during active disease. The chain employs TRBV19 and TRBJ2-3, with TRBD2 matching over 11 bases. Sequencing was carried out using peripheral blood. CDR3 sequence (DNA): TGTGCCAGTAGTCTTATAGCGGGAGGGGTCACAGATACGCAGTATTTT. This translates into CASSLIAGGVTDTQYF.